The rows below give T cell receptor beta chains drawn from one sample of a study of cytomegalovirus exposure and HLA in healthy donors. Produced via immunoSEQ multiplex PCR; TCRdb's table is partial and in-frame only. The repertoire holds 150,000 or so clones, with roughly 77% as singletons. The material sequenced was PBMCs. These receptors all come from a woman aged 40-49 years in good health and CMV-seropositive. CDR3s include the opening cysteine and the closing phenylalanine or tryptophan. The D gene is left open where the match is weak. Size tells how often a clone was seen (once, few, many) or the class of an expanded clone, and some rows leave it out.

d_gene | abundance | j_gene | v_gene | len | CDR3aa | CDR3nt
. | . | TRBJ2-1 | TRBV13 | 16 | CASSFWDGSSYNEQFF | TGTGCCAGCAGCTTTTGGGACGGGAGCTCCTACAATGAGCAGTTCTTC
. | . | TRBJ1-1 | TRBV7-2 | 16 | CASSFLPGGARPEAFF | TGTGCCAGCAGCTTCCTTCCGGGGGGGGCGCGTCCTGAAGCTTTCTTT
. | few | TRBJ1-2 | TRBV11-2 | 15 | CASSLRTDPNYGYTF | TGTGCCAGCAGCTTGCGGACAGACCCTAACTATGGCTACACCTTC
. | few | TRBJ1-1 | TRBV11-2 | 14 | CASSWTQGNTEAFF | TGTGCCAGCAGCTGGACCCAGGGGAACACTGAAGCTTTCTTT
TRBD1 | . | TRBJ2-7 | TRBV27 | 17 | CASSSRRQGRSSYEQYF | TGTGCCAGCAGTTCCCGGCGACAGGGGCGAAGCTCCTACGAGCAGTACTTC
. | . | TRBJ2-3 | TRBV2 | 11 | CASSGQAAQYF | TGTGCCAGCAGTGGACAGGCTGCCCAGTATTTT
TRBD1 | . | TRBJ1-1 | TRBV9 | 18 | CASSVSLGTGEGNTEAFF | TGTGCCAGCAGCGTATCACTAGGGACAGGTGAGGGGAACACTGAAGCTTTCTTT
. | . | TRBJ1-5 | TRBV30 | 13 | CAWSLQGNQPQHF | TGTGCCTGGAGTTTGCAGGGCAATCAGCCCCAGCATTTT
. | . | TRBJ1-2 | TRBV6-6 | 14 | CASRETREYYGYTF | TGTGCCAGCAGAGAAACCAGGGAATACTATGGCTACACCTTC
TRBD2 | . | TRBJ2-7 | TRBV19 | 17 | CASSIGVGTSGRGEQYF | TGTGCCAGTAGTATAGGAGTGGGGACTAGCGGGAGAGGCGAGCAGTACTTC
. | . | TRBJ1-2 | TRBV9 | 13 | CASREGRGYGYTF | TGTGCCAGCAGGGAGGGTCGAGGCTATGGCTACACCTTC
TRBD1 | few | TRBJ2-1 | TRBV10-3 | 16 | CAISELGTGGWNEQFF | TGTGCCATCAGTGAGTTGGGGACAGGGGGCTGGAATGAGCAGTTCTTC
. | few | TRBJ1-2 | TRBV28 | 11 | CASKRGYGYTF | TGTGCCAGCAAACGGGGGTATGGCTACACCTTC
TRBD2 | . | TRBJ2-2 | TRBV5-4 | 17 | CASSPASGRAITGELFF | TGTGCCAGCAGCCCCGCTAGCGGGAGAGCCATCACCGGGGAGCTGTTTTTT
TRBD1 | many | TRBJ1-1 | TRBV5-4 | 14 | CASSHEDRAPEAFF | TGTGCCAGCAGTCACGAGGACAGGGCCCCTGAAGCTTTCTTT
TRBD2 | . | TRBJ2-7 | TRBV7-9 | 14 | CASSLDGGGREQYF | TGTGCCAGCAGCTTAGATGGGGGAGGGCGCGAGCAGTACTTC
TRBD1 | . | TRBJ1-2 | TRBV7-9 | 14 | CASSFSTGGSGYTF | TGTGCCAGCAGCTTCTCTACAGGGGGTAGTGGCTACACCTTC
. | . | TRBJ2-1 | TRBV19 | 13 | CASHSSSYNEQFF | TGTGCCAGTCACAGCAGCTCCTACAATGAGCAGTTCTTC
. | . | TRBJ2-3 | TRBV6-5 | 13 | CASSTTGRDTQYF | TGTGCCAGCAGTACCACAGGGCGAGATACGCAGTATTTT
TRBD2 | few | TRBJ2-1 | TRBV28 | 15 | CASSTAGGPYNEQFF | TGTGCCAGCAGTACAGCGGGAGGGCCCTACAATGAGCAGTTCTTC
. | . | TRBJ1-1 | TRBV7-2 | 13 | CASSFQGGSEAFF | TGTGCCAGCAGCTTTCAGGGAGGGTCTGAAGCTTTCTTT
TRBD2 | . | TRBJ2-5 | TRBV5-1 | 16 | CASSLARLAVQETQYF | TGCGCCAGCAGCTTGGCCAGACTAGCGGTCCAAGAGACCCAGTACTTC
. | . | TRBJ1-4 | TRBV29-1 | 13 | CSVDVAGDEKLFF | TGCAGCGTTGACGTGGCAGGGGATGAAAAACTGTTTTTT
. | . | TRBJ1-1 | TRBV10-3 | 14 | CAISMGQENTEAFF | TGTGCCATCAGTATGGGCCAGGAGAACACTGAAGCTTTCTTT
. | . | TRBJ1-4 | TRBV30 | 14 | CALTGLGANEKLFF | TGTGCCTTGACAGGTCTGGGGGCTAATGAAAAACTGTTTTTT
. | . | TRBJ2-7 | TRBV28 | 14 | CASSLQGGTNEQYF | TGTGCCAGCAGTTTACAGGGGGGCACTAACGAGCAGTACTTC
. | . | TRBJ1-3 | TRBV7-2 | 13 | CASSLLGGATIYF | TGTGCCAGCAGCTTACTGGGTGGGGCCACCATATATTTT
. | . | TRBJ2-1 | TRBV6-5 | 13 | CASTSSPDNEQFF | TGTGCCAGCACAAGCTCGCCGGACAATGAGCAGTTCTTC
. | few | TRBJ1-5 | TRBV19 | 13 | CASRREGNQPQHF | TGTGCCAGTAGAAGGGAGGGCAATCAGCCCCAGCATTTT
TRBD1 | . | TRBJ2-7 | TRBV5-1 | 14 | CASSLTGGAYEQYF | TGCGCCAGCAGCCTGACAGGGGGCGCCTACGAGCAGTACTTC
TRBD1 | once | TRBJ2-7 | TRBV27 | 14 | CASSWTGEAYEQYF | TGTGCCAGCAGTTGGACAGGGGAGGCCTACGAGCAGTACTTC
TRBD2 | once | TRBJ2-1 | TRBV19 | 13 | CASSIVEGGEQFF | TGTGCCAGTAGTATAGTGGAGGGAGGGGAGCAGTTCTTC
TRBD1 | . | TRBJ2-5 | TRBV6-6 | 14 | CASSSEGGRETQYF | TGTGCCAGCAGTTCCGAAGGGGGCCGAGAGACCCAGTACTTC
. | . | TRBJ1-1 | TRBV7-2 | 13 | CASSLSLNTEAFF | TGTGCCAGCAGCTTATCACTTAACACTGAAGCTTTCTTT
. | . | TRBJ2-7 | TRBV7-9 | 14 | CASTVGEETYEQYF | TGTGCCAGCACCGTGGGGGAGGAGACCTACGAGCAGTACTTC
TRBD1 | . | TRBJ2-1 | TRBV29-1 | 12 | CSVDGTGDEQFF | TGCAGCGTTGATGGGACAGGGGATGAGCAGTTCTTC
TRBD2 | . | TRBJ2-7 | TRBV28 | 17 | CASSLGWERGYSYEQYF | TGTGCCAGCAGTTTAGGGTGGGAGCGGGGATACTCCTACGAGCAGTACTTC
TRBD1 | . | TRBJ1-5 | TRBV2 | 15 | CASSLTGEVYQPQHF | TGTGCCAGCAGTCTGACAGGGGAGGTTTATCAGCCCCAGCATTTT
TRBD1 | . | TRBJ1-4 | TRBV5-1 | 16 | CASSFGQGGTNEKLFF | TGCGCCAGCAGCTTTGGACAGGGGGGGACTAATGAAAAACTGTTTTTT
. | . | TRBJ2-5 | TRBV18 | 15 | CASSPSGPTGETQYF | TGTGCCAGCTCACCCTCCGGGCCAACGGGGGAGACCCAGTACTTC
TRBD1 | . | TRBJ2-1 | TRBV11-3 | 15 | CASSLGQGVWNEQFF | TGTGCCAGCAGCTTAGGACAGGGGGTCTGGAATGAGCAGTTCTTC
. | few | TRBJ1-1 | TRBV29-1 | 11 | CSVGLGSEAFF | TGCAGCGTTGGGTTGGGGAGTGAAGCTTTCTTT
. | medium-sized | TRBJ1-5 | TRBV4-3 | 15 | CASSQDLSSNQPQHF | TGCGCCAGCAGCCAAGATCTGTCTAGCAATCAGCCCCAGCATTTT
. | . | TRBJ1-1 | TRBV28 | 13 | CASSIGLNTEAFF | TGTGCCAGCAGCATTGGGCTGAACACTGAAGCTTTCTTT
. | once | TRBJ1-2 | TRBV25-1 | 14 | CASSVAGQRRDYTF | TGTGCCAGCAGTGTAGCCGGTCAAAGGCGGGACTACACCTTC
. | . | TRBJ2-1 | TRBV21-1 | 17 | CASSKQGDRGLYNEQFF | TGTGCCAGCAGCAAACAAGGGGACAGGGGGCTGTACAATGAGCAGTTCTTC
TRBD2 | . | TRBJ2-1 | TRBV9 | 18 | CASSVEGLAGGPGNEQFF | TGTGCCAGCAGCGTAGAGGGACTAGCGGGAGGGCCGGGTAATGAGCAGTTCTTC
. | . | TRBJ2-5 | TRBV5-1 | 13 | CASSLLTRETQYF | TGCGCCAGCAGCCTCCTCACGCGGGAGACCCAGTACTTC
. | . | TRBJ2-1 | TRBV19 | 14 | CASGGSPRDNEQFF | TGTGCCAGCGGGGGTAGCCCACGGGACAATGAGCAGTTCTTC
. | once | TRBJ2-3 | TRBV7-2 | 14 | CASRSYREPDTQYF | TGTGCCAGCAGGAGTTACAGGGAACCTGATACGCAGTATTTT
TRBD1 | . | TRBJ2-1 | TRBV5-1 | 14 | CASSLGTGYNEQFF | TGCGCCAGCAGCTTAGGGACAGGCTACAATGAGCAGTTCTTC
TRBD2 | . | TRBJ2-7 | TRBV19 | 15 | CASKESKGLAYEQYF | TGTGCCAGTAAGGAGAGTAAAGGACTAGCCTACGAGCAGTACTTC
TRBD2 | . | TRBJ2-1 | TRBV2 | 17 | CASSVGLAGGQGNEQFF | TGTGCCAGCAGTGTAGGACTAGCGGGAGGTCAGGGCAATGAGCAGTTCTTC
. | . | TRBJ1-1 | TRBV18 | 13 | CASSPERNTEAFF | TGTGCCAGCTCACCAGAGAGGAACACTGAAGCTTTCTTT
. | . | TRBJ2-1 | TRBV7-2 | 14 | CANSRGLQYDEQFF | TGTGCCAACAGCCGGGGACTTCAGTACGATGAGCAGTTCTTC